The 25 T cell receptor beta chains below all came from one sample that was sequenced in a study of T cell changes during pregnancy in multiple sclerosis. Assay: immunoSEQ multiplex PCR; the TCRdb copy retains only in-frame clones and omits some. The top ten clones hold 0.68% of a sample with tens of thousands of clones, 85% to 95% of them seen once. This material consisted of CD4+ T cells from peripheral blood mononuclear cells, taken in the third trimester of pregnancy. These TCRs come from a female donor with multiple sclerosis, enrolled in a pregnancy study.

Comment on this clone: An end of the junction does not agree with germline; a read error may underlie this. This sample also contains other DNA sequences that code for the same CDR3. The V call is TRBV7-2, the J call TRBJ1-5, with TRBD1 matching over 7 bases. Germline lookup yields CDR1 SGHTA and CDR2 FQGNSA. This CDR3 region has 16 residues. The CDR3 DNA sequence: TGTGCCAGCACCTGGCCCAGGACAGGCAGCAATCAGCCCCAACATTTT. The encoded protein is CASTWPRTGSNQPQHF.

The V and J genes are TRBV5-1 and TRBJ1-2; TRBD1 agrees at 7 bases. With V trimmed by 3 bases and J by 6 bases, 14 bases remained unmatched. CDR3 length: 16 residues. CDR1 and CDR2 from the germline V gene are SGHRS and YFSETQ. In DNA form, the CDR3 reads TGCGCCAGCAGCTCCACCCGTTGGAGGGGGCGGAATGGCTACACCTTC. Translation: CASSSTRWRGRNGYTF.

The rearrangement joins TRBV19 to TRBJ2-7; 8 bases match TRBD1. The J segment lost 6 bases and the V segment lost 5 bases, leaving 18 bases of the junction unmatched. The germline CDR1 and CDR2 sequences are LNHDA and SQIVND (reference sequence). This CDR3 spans 17 amino acids. The CDR3 DNA is TGTGCCAGTAGTCCTCGGACAGGGACAGTGAACACGGGCGAGCAGTACTTC. It is translated as CASSPRTGTVNTGEQYF. Filled out from reference TRBV19 and TRBJ2-7, the complete variable domain reads DGGITQSPKYLFRKEGQNVTLSCEQNLNHDAMYWYRQDPGQGLRLIYYSQIVNDFQKGDIAEGYSVSREKKESFPLTVTSAQKNPTAFYLCASSPRTGTVNTGEQYFGPGTRLTVT.

The chain joins TRBV29-1 to TRBJ2-7; the D gene is possibly TRBD2 (6 bases). Looked up from germline, CDR1 is SQVTM and CDR2 is ANQGSEA. Deletions cut 7 bases from V and 3 bases from J, with 13 bases between. The CDR3 has 12 amino acids. CDR3 DNA sequence: TGCAGCGCCGAGGGAGGTAACTACGAGCAGTACTTC. Encoded protein: CSAEGGNYEQYF.

The chain has TRBV7-9 and TRBJ1-5; D gene uncertain. The CDR3 length is 12 residues. Germline CDR1 is SEHNR and CDR2 is FQNEAQ (reference sequence). V shed 5 bases and J shed 5 bases, with 7 bases lying between them. The CDR3 nucleotides read TGTGCCAGCAGCCTCGAGTATCAGCCCCAGCATTTT. It codes for CASSLEYQPQHF. The full variable domain, with the rest looked up from reference TRBV7-9 and TRBJ1-5, is DTGVSQNPRHKITKRGQNVTFRCDPISEHNRLYWYRQTLGQGPEFLTYFQNEAQLEKSRLLSDRFSAERPKGSFSTLEIQRTEQGDSAMYLCASSLEYQPQHFGDGTRLSIL.

The rearrangement links TRBV6-5 to TRBJ1-6; 8 bases fit TRBD1. Looked up from germline, CDR1 is MNHEY and CDR2 is SVGAGI. V was clipped by 6 bases and J by 7 bases; unmatched bases: 8. This CDR3 comprises 15 residues. In DNA form, the CDR3 reads TGTGCCAGCAGCTACCTGGACAGGGAGAATTCACCCCTCCACTTT. Translated: CASSYLDRENSPLHF.

This chain uses TRBV14 with TRBJ2-3; a possible D gene is TRBD2 (5 bases). V lost 3 bases, J lost 6 bases, and 10 bases lay in between. CDR1 is SGHDN, CDR2 FVKESK, per germline. This CDR3 is 13 amino acids long. The CDR3 nucleotides are TGTGCCAGCAGCCAGTATAGCGCGGATACGCAGTATTTT. Its translation is CASSQYSADTQYF.

V gene TRBV28 combines with J gene TRBJ2-7; possibly TRBD1 for D (6 bases). CDR1 is MDHEN and CDR2 is SYDVKM in the germline V gene. V was trimmed by 3 bases and J by 1 base, leaving 13 bases between them. The CDR3 runs to 15 residues. CDR3 DNA sequence: TGTGCCAGCAGTTTCCAGGGGTTTCCGTCCTACGAGCAGTACTTC. It yields the protein CASSFQGFPSYEQYF. The full variable domain, its missing parts supplied by reference TRBV28 and TRBJ2-7, is DVKVTQSSRYLVKRTGEKVFLECVQDMDHENMFWYRQDPGLGLRLIYFSYDVKMKEKGDIPEGYSVSREKKERFSLILESASTNQTSMYLCASSFQGFPSYEQYFGPGTRLTVT.

The genes are TRBV7-9 and TRBJ2-3; TRBD2 aligns across 7 bases. The CDR3 spans 15 residues. From germline, CDR1 is SEHNR and CDR2 FQNEAQ (reference sequence). The ends lost 2 bases at V and 2 bases at J; junction bases unmatched: 4. The CDR3 is CASSLPSGPTDTQYF. CDR3 sequence (DNA): TGTGCCAGCAGCTTACCTAGCGGACCCACAGATACGCAGTATTTT.

This clone was recorded a few times. The chain employs TRBV6-6 and TRBJ1-1, with D tentatively TRBD1 (5 bases). V dropped 4 bases and J dropped 4 bases, with 10 bases sitting between them. CDR3 size: 13 residues. Germline V gene sequence: CDR1 MNHNY, CDR2 SVGAGI (reference sequence). The CDR3 region is CASSWGESTEAFF. CDR3 sequence (DNA): TGTGCCAGCAGTTGGGGGGAGAGCACTGAAGCTTTCTTT.

J is TRBJ2-2 and V is TRBV6-6; D is unclear. The CDR3 is 13 amino acids. V dropped 6 bases and J dropped 4 bases, with 9 bases sitting between them. CDR1 and CDR2 from the germline V gene are MNHNY and SVGAGI (reference sequence). The CDR3 DNA is TGTGCCAGCAGCCCCAGTGTCACCGGGGAGCTGTTTTTT. This encodes CASSPSVTGELFF.

V gene TRBV29-1 combines with J gene TRBJ2-3, with D perhaps TRBD2 (6 bases). Germline CDR1 reads SQVTM; CDR2 reads ANQGSEA. Trimming pared 1 base from V and 6 bases from J, leaving 23 bases between. The CDR3 extends over 17 amino acids. CDR3: CSVEGNGLGLRGDTQYF. CDR3 nucleotide sequence: TGCAGCGTTGAAGGGAATGGTTTGGGACTCCGCGGGGATACGCAGTATTTT.

V usage is TRBV6-1 and J usage is TRBJ2-2, with D maybe TRBD2 (6 bases). This CDR3 spans 14 amino acids. Germline assignment: CDR1 MNHNS and CDR2 SASEGT. V lost 2 bases and J 7 bases, leaving 11 bases between the germline ends. DNA of the CDR3: TGTGCCAGCAGTGAAATGGGGGGAAGCGGGGAGCTGTTTTTT. Its protein product is CASSEMGGSGELFF.

As DNA, the CDR3 is TGTGCCAGCTCACCCCTGCCGACAGGGGTTGCTGTATTAGGCTACACCTTC. Encoded protein: CASSPLPTGVAVLGYTF. The rearrangement links TRBV18 to TRBJ1-2; 8 bases line up with TRBD1. CDR3 length: 17 residues. Germline CDR1 KGHSH, CDR2 LQKENI. J lost 8 bases, V lost 3 bases, and 17 bases had no gene match.

The chain joins TRBV7-2 to TRBJ1-3, with D perhaps matching TRBD1 (5 bases). Trimming left V 5 bases short and J 0 bases short, with 14 bases between. The CDR3 has 16 residues. CDR1 is SGHTA, CDR2 FQGNSA, per germline. The CDR3 DNA follows: TGTGCCAGCAGCGTCAACAGGCCCGGCTCTGGAAACACCATATATTTT. Encoded protein: CASSVNRPGSGNTIYF.

V gene TRBV10-3 combines with J gene TRBJ1-4, with 8 positions matching TRBD1. V was pared by 7 bases and J by 7 bases, with 8 bases of the junction left unmatched. CDR1 ENHRY and CDR2 SYGVKD come from the germline V gene. The CDR3 is 14 amino acids. CDR3 bases: TGTGCCATCAACGACAGGGGCCTAGGTGAAAAACTGTTTTTT. Translating gives CAINDRGLGEKLFF.

This clone was counted a single time. The chain combines TRBV5-4 with TRBJ2-3, with D possibly TRBD2 on 6 matching bases. The CDR3 spans 14 residues. Trimming removed 0 bases from V and 4 bases from J, with 9 bases in between. CDR1 is SGHNT, CDR2 YYREEE, per germline (reference sequence). The CDR3 DNA follows: TGTGCCAGCAGCTTGGATTGGGGGGCAGATACGCAGTATTTT. Translation gives CASSLDWGADTQYF.

The chain couples TRBV5-8 to TRBJ2-7, with a weak D call TRBD2 (6 bases). Germline CDR1 reads SGHTS; CDR2 reads YDEGEE. The V gene lost 3 bases and the J gene lost 1 base, with 20 bases spanning the gap. The CDR3 has 17 residues. The chain's CDR3 is CASSSSLESLASYEQYF. Written as DNA, the CDR3 is TGTGCCAGCAGCTCGTCACTCGAATCCCTAGCGTCCTACGAGCAGTACTTC.

The chain links TRBV7-2 to TRBJ2-7, with TRBD1 matching 9 bases. Losses at the gene ends were 2 bases for V and 5 bases for J; bases not matched to a gene: 7. Germline values: CDR1 SGHTA, CDR2 FQGNSA. This CDR3 region has 15 residues. The CDR3 DNA sequence: TGTGCCAGCAGCTTATGGGGACAGGGTGGGGACGAGCAGTACTTC. Protein: CASSLWGQGGDEQYF.

The chain has TRBV11-2 and TRBJ1-1; D is undetermined. The CDR3 is 12 residues long. Trimming stripped 5 bases from V and 7 bases from J, with 11 bases between. Germline V gene lookup returns CDR1 SGHAT and CDR2 FQNNGV. The CDR3 DNA reads as TGTGCCAGCAGCCCCCTGAGGAATGAAGCTTTCTTT. Amino acid sequence: CASSPLRNEAFF. Based on the CDR3 plus reference TRBV11-2 and TRBJ1-1, the full variable domain is EAGVAQSPRYKIIEKRQSVAFWCNPISGHATLYWYQQILGQGPKLLIQFQNNGVVDDSQLPKDRFSAERLKGVDSTLKIQPAKLEDSAVYLCASSPLRNEAFFGQGTRLTVV.

This clone was found once. The chain combines TRBV5-1 with TRBJ1-4, with TRBD1 matching 9 bases. Looked up from germline, CDR1 is SGHRS and CDR2 is YFSETQ. The ends lost 3 bases at V and 8 bases at J; junction bases unmatched: 17. The CDR3 is 18 amino acids. The CDR3 is CASSSGPLGQGGEEKLFF. The DNA for the CDR3 is TGCGCCAGCAGCTCCGGCCCCCTGGGACAGGGAGGTGAGGAAAAACTGTTTTTT.

The chain carries TRBV9 and TRBJ2-7, with D unresolved. Looked up from germline, CDR1 is SGDLS and CDR2 is YYNGEE. This CDR3 region has 12 residues. Trimming took 4 bases from V and 0 from J, leaving 5 bases between them. The chain's CDR3 is CASSPSSYEQYF. The CDR3 DNA is TGTGCCAGCAGCCCGAGCTCCTACGAGCAGTACTTC.

The chain recombines TRBV7-3 with TRBJ2-7; tentatively, D is TRBD2 (6 bases). This CDR3 has 14 amino acids. Germline assignment: CDR1 SGHTA and CDR2 FQGTGA. Trimming took 3 bases from V and 0 from J, leaving 9 bases between them. The CDR3 loop reads CASSLAGSSYEQYF. Written as DNA, the CDR3 is TGTGCCAGCAGCTTGGCGGGGAGCTCCTACGAGCAGTACTTC.

The sample holds a few counts of this clone. This chain connects TRBV14 to TRBJ2-5; 8 bases are shared with TRBD1. After removal of 2 bases from V and 2 bases from J, the junction contained 4 bases not matched to a gene. CDR1 is SGHDN and CDR2 is FVKESK in the germline V gene. CDR3 length equals 15 residues. CDR3 DNA: TGTGCCAGCAGCCAACTACAGGGGGGACAAGAGACCCAGTACTTC. Protein: CASSQLQGGQETQYF.

The V gene is TRBV6-1, the J gene TRBJ1-2; no definite D call. There are 13 residues in the CDR3. CDR1 and CDR2 (germline): MNHNS, SASEGT. V lost 6 bases to trimming and J lost 5 bases, with 13 bases between them. The chain's CDR3 is CASRNSITYGYTF. In DNA, the CDR3 is TGTGCCAGCAGGAACAGCATTACATATGGCTACACCTTC.